These 32 T cell receptor beta chains came from one sample sequenced in a study of shared clonotypes between healthy human individuals. Some clones are missing from TCRdb's copy, which holds only in-frame ones; the method was immunoSEQ multiplex PCR. The sample yields around 550,000 clones, about 96% seen once. The sequenced sample was naive CD4+ T cells sorted from blood. Subset defined: CD45RA+ positively selected. These receptors were collected from a woman aged 25-40 years in good health.

CDR3 sequence reads: CASSLDGPGPDTQYF. Written as DNA, the CDR3 is TGCGCCAGCAGCTTGGACGGACCCGGACCAGATACGCAGTATTTT. V is TRBV5-1 and J is TRBJ2-3; no reliable D call. Deletions cut 0 bases from V and 4 bases from J, with 12 bases between. The CDR3 is made up of 15 amino acids. CDR1 is SGHRS and CDR2 is YFSETQ in the germline V gene.

The chain couples TRBV6-1 to TRBJ1-1; a weak D match, TRBD1 (6 bases). The V gene lost 2 bases and the J gene lost 2 bases, with 9 bases spanning the gap. Germline V gene sequence: CDR1 MNHNS, CDR2 SASEGT. This CDR3 has 14 amino acids. The CDR3 is CASSERGGNTEAFF. In DNA, the CDR3 is TGTGCCAGCAGTGAAAGGGGGGGAAACACTGAAGCTTTCTTT.

The rearrangement uses TRBV19 and TRBJ2-3; D unclear. This CDR3 region has 16 residues. Trimming removed 1 base at V and 0 bases at J, with 11 bases between. Germline CDR1 LNHDA, CDR2 SQIVND (reference sequence). CDR3 sequence reads: CASSIGAVPSTDTQYF. The DNA of the CDR3 is TGTGCCAGTAGTATAGGTGCGGTGCCAAGCACAGATACGCAGTATTTT. The full variable domain, with the rest looked up from reference TRBV19 and TRBJ2-3, is DGGITQSPKYLFRKEGQNVTLSCEQNLNHDAMYWYRQDPGQGLRLIYYSQIVNDFQKGDIAEGYSVSREKKESFPLTVTSAQKNPTAFYLCASSIGAVPSTDTQYFGPGTRLTVL.

CDR3 bases: TGTGCCAGCAGTATTGGAAGCAGGTCCTACAATGAGCAGTTCTTC. Its translation: CASSIGSRSYNEQFF. The chain joins TRBV7-2 to TRBJ2-1; D ambiguous. The length of the CDR3 is 15 residues. V shed 6 bases and J shed 1 base, with 13 bases lying between them. The germline CDR1 and CDR2 sequences are SGHTA and FQGNSA.

The chain recombines TRBV11-2 with TRBJ2-4; TRBD1 is a possible D gene (6 bases). CDR1 and CDR2 from the germline V gene are SGHAT and FQNNGV. V lost 5 bases and J 3 bases, leaving 14 bases between the germline ends. This CDR3 is 15 amino acids long. The CDR3 sequence: CASSPRTVNKNIQYF. DNA for the CDR3: TGTGCCAGCAGCCCGCGGACAGTCAACAAAAACATTCAGTACTTC. The whole variable domain, filled in from reference TRBV11-2 and TRBJ2-4, reads EAGVAQSPRYKIIEKRQSVAFWCNPISGHATLYWYQQILGQGPKLLIQFQNNGVVDDSQLPKDRFSAERLKGVDSTLKIQPAKLEDSAVYLCASSPRTVNKNIQYFGAGTRLSVL.

The V gene is TRBV9, the J gene TRBJ2-1; 7 bases match TRBD2. Trimming took 0 bases from V and 8 from J; bases not matched to a gene: 5. Germline CDR1 and CDR2: SGDLS and YYNGEE. The CDR3 contains 14 residues. The CDR3 is CASSVGGGSDEQFF. In DNA, the CDR3 is TGTGCCAGCAGCGTAGGGGGCGGGAGTGATGAGCAGTTCTTC.

The chain uses TRBV2 and TRBJ2-2; tentatively, D is TRBD2 (5 bases). The V end lost 5 bases, the J end lost 0 bases, and 7 bases lay between the germline ends. CDR1 and CDR2 (germline): SNHLY, FYNNEI. This CDR3 spans 14 amino acids. CDR3 sequence (DNA): TGTGCCAGCAGTCTAGCTCCGAACACCGGGGAGCTGTTTTTT. Amino acids: CASSLAPNTGELFF.

The chain uses TRBV7-6 and TRBJ2-1; TRBD2 matches 9 bases. The CDR3 runs to 14 residues. Trimming took 1 base from V and 15 from J; bases not matched to a gene: 10. CDR1 and CDR2 (germline): SGHVS, FNYEAQ. The CDR3, as DNA: TGTGCCAGCAGCTTAGGAAGTGTTAGCGGGAGATGGTTCTTC. Protein product: CASSLGSVSGRWFF.

The chain employs TRBV11-2 and TRBJ2-7; 9 bases agree with TRBD2. Trimming at V came to 1 base and at J to 2 bases, leaving 6 bases not matched to a gene. The length of the CDR3 is 16 residues. The germline V gene has CDR1 SGHAT and CDR2 FQNNGV. The CDR3 loop reads CASSLGSSGGTYEQYF. DNA of the CDR3: TGTGCCAGCAGCTTAGGATCAAGCGGGGGGACCTACGAGCAGTACTTC.

The gene calls are TRBV6-1 and TRBJ2-7; D is ambiguous. The germline CDR1 and CDR2 sequences are MNHNS and SASEGT. The CDR3 is 13 residues long. The V and J ends lost 7 bases and 2 bases respectively, with 12 bases between them. CDR3 region: CASTEPNPYEQYF. Written as DNA, the CDR3 is TGTGCCAGCACGGAGCCCAACCCCTACGAGCAGTACTTC.

The V and J genes are TRBV7-9 and TRBJ2-7, with 8 bases fitting TRBD1. Trimming at V came to 5 bases and at J to 2 bases, leaving 8 bases not matched to a gene. There are 15 residues in the CDR3. The germline gives CDR1 SEHNR, CDR2 FQNEAQ (reference sequence). The CDR3 DNA follows: TGTGCCAGCAGCCAACCGGGACAGGTTGCCTACGAGCAGTACTTC. Its protein product is CASSQPGQVAYEQYF.

This CDR3 is CASSEGGGWETQYF. CDR3 nucleotide sequence: TGTGCCAGCAGTGAAGGCGGGGGCTGGGAGACCCAGTACTTC. The V call is TRBV6-1, the J call TRBJ2-5, with D possibly TRBD2 on 7 matching bases. V lost 1 base and J 5 bases, leaving 11 bases between the germline ends. Germline CDR1 is MNHNS and CDR2 is SASEGT. The CDR3 sequence is 14 residues long.

The gene calls are TRBV6-5 and TRBJ2-2, with D uncertain. Germline CDR1 is MNHEY and CDR2 is SVGAGI. This CDR3 region has 13 residues. The ends were cut back, 7 bases at V and 4 bases at J, with 10 bases in the middle. Here the CDR3 reads CASTVDGTGELFF. The CDR3 DNA is TGTGCCAGCACCGTCGATGGCACCGGGGAGCTGTTTTTT.

This rearrangement joins TRBV18 to TRBJ2-5, with a weak D call TRBD1 (5 bases). Trimming removed 0 bases at V and 2 bases at J, with 7 bases between. CDR3 length: 14 residues. Germline values: CDR1 KGHSH, CDR2 LQKENI. The CDR3 protein is CASSPPNRQETQYF. CDR3 coding DNA: TGTGCCAGCTCACCACCGAACAGGCAAGAGACCCAGTACTTC.

V is TRBV11-2 and J is TRBJ2-5; 8 nucleotides line up with TRBD2. J gave up 11 bases and V 3 bases, and 8 bases lay outside the gene matches. This CDR3 is 13 amino acids long. Germline CDR1 reads SGHAT; CDR2 reads FQNNGV. CDR3 residues: CASSFGTRGEQYF. The CDR3 DNA reads TGTGCCAGCAGCTTCGGGACTAGGGGAGAGCAGTACTTC.

The chain uses TRBV5-1 and TRBJ1-2, with 9 bases fitting TRBD1. The J segment lost 8 bases and the V segment lost 4 bases, leaving 9 bases of the junction unmatched. Germline V CDR1 and CDR2: SGHRS, YFSETQ. The CDR3 consists of 14 residues. The CDR3 nucleotides are TGCGCCAGCAGCCCGGGGACAGGGAATCGCGGCTACACCTTC. Protein: CASSPGTGNRGYTF.

The rearrangement uses TRBV6-1 and TRBJ2-7; D perhaps matches TRBD1 (7 bases). Germline CDR1 reads MNHNS; CDR2 reads SASEGT. V lost 4 bases and J lost 3, with 16 bases in between. This CDR3 spans 15 amino acids. The CDR3 bases are TGTGCCAGCAGTGTAAGGACAGGAGGGGTCTACGAGCAGTACTTC. This sequence encodes CASSVRTGGVYEQYF.

This clone has just one count. V and J are TRBV27 and TRBJ2-7; no clear D. V was pared by 2 bases and J by 5 bases, with 4 bases between. In germline, CDR1 is MNHEY, CDR2 SMNVEV (reference sequence). This CDR3 contains 11 residues. This CDR3 is CASSLGDEQYF. CDR3 nucleotides: TGTGCCAGCAGTTTAGGGGACGAGCAGTACTTC.

This rearrangement joins TRBV6-1 to TRBJ2-7, with TRBD1 matching 11 bases. Trimming at V came to 0 bases and at J to 2 bases, leaving 6 bases not matched to a gene. Germline V lookup: CDR1 MNHNS, CDR2 SASEGT. The CDR3 has 17 residues. CDR3 nucleotide sequence: TGTGCCAGCAGTGAAGCGGGGGACAGGGGGGTTCCCTACGAGCAGTACTTC. Protein product: CASSEAGDRGVPYEQYF.

This chain joins TRBV6-5 and TRBJ2-5; 9 bases are shared with TRBD2. Germline V gives CDR1 MNHEY, CDR2 SVGAGI. V lost 0 bases to trimming and J lost 5 bases; unmatched junction nucleotides: 4. The CDR3 runs to 15 residues. The CDR3 coding sequence is TGTGCCAGCAGTTACTCTCTAGCGGGATCTGAGACCCAGTACTTC. Translation gives CASSYSLAGSETQYF.

This sequence joins TRBV6-6 and TRBJ2-5, with 9 bases identical to TRBD2. Judging by the DNA end, TRBJ2-7 fits better; the J call may be wrong. Germline lookup yields CDR1 MNHNY and CDR2 SVGAGI (reference sequence). CDR3 size: 15 residues. The CDR3 protein is CASSYTASGTYEQYF. The CDR3 coding sequence is TGTGCCAGCAGTTACACGGCTAGCGGGACCTACGAGCAGTACTTC.

The chain has TRBV11-1 and TRBJ2-7, with 8 bases lining up with TRBD2. Germline values: CDR1 SGHAT, CDR2 FQDESV (reference sequence). Trimming cost V 0 bases and J 6 bases; bases outside gene matches: 7. This CDR3 has 15 residues. This chain's CDR3 is CASSLAGLAFSEQYF. The CDR3 DNA follows: TGTGCCAGCAGCTTAGCTGGACTAGCTTTTTCCGAGCAGTACTTC.

The rearrangement uses TRBV4-1 and TRBJ2-7; D is unclear. There are 14 residues in the CDR3. Germline CDR1 is MGHRA and CDR2 is YSYEKL. V lost 1 base and J lost 0, with 7 bases in between. CDR3 nucleotides: TGCGCCAGCAGCCAAGCTCAAATCTCCTACGAGCAGTACTTC. Translation: CASSQAQISYEQYF.

The chain links TRBV27 to TRBJ2-3; D is unclear. The V gene lost 6 bases and the J gene lost 1 base, with 5 bases spanning the gap. The CDR3 sequence is 12 residues long. The V gene's germline CDR1 is MNHEY and CDR2 SMNVEV (reference sequence). CDR3 coding DNA: TGTGCCAGCAGCCAAGGCACAGATACGCAGTATTTT. This gives the protein CASSQGTDTQYF.

V gene TRBV11-2 combines with J gene TRBJ1-1, with D maybe TRBD1 (5 bases). Germline loops: CDR1 SGHAT, CDR2 FQNNGV. Trimming removed 5 bases from V and 1 base from J, with 14 bases in between. The CDR3 loop spans 15 amino acids. For the CDR3, the DNA is TGTGCCAGCAGCCCTCCAGGGTCGAGGAACACTGAAGCTTTCTTT. Translated: CASSPPGSRNTEAFF.

The count of this clone is one. V usage is TRBV4-1 and J usage is TRBJ1-6; TRBD1 agrees at 7 bases. Germline V lookup: CDR1 MGHRA, CDR2 YSYEKL. This CDR3 is 16 amino acids long. V dropped 7 bases and J dropped 8; count of bases not matched to a gene: 14. CDR3 nucleotides: TGCGCCAGCACGGACAGGTTGATCGGGGAAGATTCACCCCTCCACTTT. It yields the protein CASTDRLIGEDSPLHF.

This rearrangement joins TRBV5-4 to TRBJ1-1, with 7 bases identical to TRBD1. Losses at the gene ends were 0 bases for V and 1 base for J; bases not matched to a gene: 6. Germline V lookup: CDR1 SGHNT, CDR2 YYREEE (reference sequence). This CDR3 comprises 16 residues. CDR3 amino acids: CASSLATGTWNTEAFF. The CDR3 DNA reads TGTGCCAGCAGCTTGGCGACAGGGACCTGGAACACTGAAGCTTTCTTT.

The chain links TRBV14 to TRBJ2-7; 7 nucleotides agree with TRBD2. Trimming cost V 2 bases and J 5 bases; bases outside gene matches: 6. CDR1 and CDR2 (germline): SGHDN, FVKESK. The CDR3 has 14 amino acids. For the CDR3, the DNA is TGTGCCAGCAGCCAATGGGAGGGGCGAAACGAGCAGTACTTC. Translating gives CASSQWEGRNEQYF.

This sequence joins TRBV27 and TRBJ2-1; 12 nucleotides agree with TRBD2. CDR1 is MNHEY, CDR2 SMNVEV, per germline (reference sequence). The length of the CDR3 is 17 residues. V was clipped by 5 bases and J by 5 bases; unmatched bases: 10. The CDR3 sequence: CASSPRTSGTTDNEQFF. The CDR3 bases are TGTGCCAGCAGTCCTCGGACTAGCGGGACTACAGACAATGAGCAGTTCTTC.

J is TRBJ1-1 and V is TRBV14; 7 bases are shared with TRBD1. Germline V gene data show CDR1 as SGHDN and CDR2 as FVKESK. V gave up 0 bases and J gave up 3 bases; unmatched junction bases: 16. This CDR3 has 19 amino acids. The CDR3 is CASSQDLRTGDVKDTEAFF. The CDR3 bases are TGTGCCAGCAGCCAAGACCTAAGGACAGGAGACGTTAAAGACACTGAAGCTTTCTTT.

This rearrangement joins TRBV30 to TRBJ1-1, with D unresolved. Trimming took off 2 bases at V and 4 bases at J, with 11 bases between the two ends. CDR1 GTSNPN and CDR2 SVGIG come from the germline V gene (reference sequence). The CDR3 is 13 residues long. In DNA form, the CDR3 reads TGTGCCTGGAGTAAAGGTACGGGCACTGAAGCTTTCTTT. Amino acid sequence: CAWSKGTGTEAFF.

Concerning this clone itself: Other DNA sequences of this sample code for an identical CDR3. The chain employs TRBV19 and TRBJ2-7, with TRBD1 identical over 10 bases. After removal of 6 bases from V and 2 bases from J, the junction contained 4 bases not matched to a gene. The CDR3 is made up of 14 amino acids. CDR1 and CDR2 (germline): LNHDA, SQIVND (reference sequence). CDR3 DNA: TGTGCCAGTAGCCGGGACAGGGGTGCCTACGAGCAGTACTTC. Translation gives CASSRDRGAYEQYF.